The source of this T cell receptor beta chain is a study of blood T cell repertoires in COVID-19. Germline CDR1 and CDR2: SEHNR and FQNEAQ (reference sequence). The ends lost 7 bases at V and 6 bases at J; junction bases unmatched: 13. The CDR3 has 16 amino acids. Data came from immunoSEQ multiplex PCR; TCRdb stores just in-frame clones and leaves some out. The table shows approximately 150,000 clones, with 84% occurring only once. Material: PBMCs or T cells enriched from blood (not recorded which). The source is a middle-aged man in a cohort exposed to, infected with or recovered from COVID-19 (not recorded which). This sequence joins TRBV7-9 and TRBJ2-2; TRBD2 matches at 8 bases. This CDR3 reads CASNPAQREWSGELFF. As DNA, the CDR3 is TGTGCCAGCAATCCAGCCCAGCGGGAGTGGTCCGGGGAGCTGTTTTTT.